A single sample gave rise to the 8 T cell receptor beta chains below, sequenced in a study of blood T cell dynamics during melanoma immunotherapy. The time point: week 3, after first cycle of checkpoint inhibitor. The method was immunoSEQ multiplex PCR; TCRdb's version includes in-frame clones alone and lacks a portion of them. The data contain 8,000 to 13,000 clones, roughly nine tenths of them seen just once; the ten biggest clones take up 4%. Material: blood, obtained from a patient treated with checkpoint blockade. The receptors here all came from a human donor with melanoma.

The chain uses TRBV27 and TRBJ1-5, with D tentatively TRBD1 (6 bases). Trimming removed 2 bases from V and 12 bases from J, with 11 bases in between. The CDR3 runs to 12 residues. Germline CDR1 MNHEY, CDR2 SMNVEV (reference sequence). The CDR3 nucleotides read TGTGCCAGCAGTTTAATTGGACAGATCCAGCATTTT. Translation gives CASSLIGQIQHF.

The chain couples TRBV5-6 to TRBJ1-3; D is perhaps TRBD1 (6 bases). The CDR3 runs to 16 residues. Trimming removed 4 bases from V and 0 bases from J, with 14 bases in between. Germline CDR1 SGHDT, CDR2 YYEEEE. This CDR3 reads CASSLPDSFSGNTIYF. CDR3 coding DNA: TGTGCCAGCAGCCTGCCGGACAGTTTCTCTGGAAACACCATATATTTT.

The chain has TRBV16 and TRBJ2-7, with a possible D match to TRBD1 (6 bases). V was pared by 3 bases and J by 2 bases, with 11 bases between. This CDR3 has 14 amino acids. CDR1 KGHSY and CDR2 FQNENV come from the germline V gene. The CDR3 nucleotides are TGTGCCAGCAGCCATTTTCGACAGGCCTACGAGCAGTACTTC. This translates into CASSHFRQAYEQYF.

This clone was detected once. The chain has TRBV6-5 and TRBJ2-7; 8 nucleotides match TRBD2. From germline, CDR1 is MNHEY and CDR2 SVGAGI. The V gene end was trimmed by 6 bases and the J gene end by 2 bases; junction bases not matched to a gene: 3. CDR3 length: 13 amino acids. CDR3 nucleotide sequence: TGTGCCAGCAGAGAGCGGGGGCCCTACGAGCAGTACTTC. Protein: CASRERGPYEQYF.

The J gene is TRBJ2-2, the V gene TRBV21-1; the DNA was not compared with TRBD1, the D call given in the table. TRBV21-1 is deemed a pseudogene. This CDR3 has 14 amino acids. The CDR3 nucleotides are TGTGCCAGCACCGGGACAGGGGGATTCGGGGAGCTGTTTTTT. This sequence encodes CASTGTGGFGELFF.

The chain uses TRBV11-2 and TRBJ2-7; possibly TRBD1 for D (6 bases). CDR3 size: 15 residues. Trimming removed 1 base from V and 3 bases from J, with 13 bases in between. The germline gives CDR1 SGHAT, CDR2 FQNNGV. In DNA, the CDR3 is TGTGCCAGCAGCTTAGCGAGGGACACCTACTACGAGCAGTACTTC. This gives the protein CASSLARDTYYEQYF.

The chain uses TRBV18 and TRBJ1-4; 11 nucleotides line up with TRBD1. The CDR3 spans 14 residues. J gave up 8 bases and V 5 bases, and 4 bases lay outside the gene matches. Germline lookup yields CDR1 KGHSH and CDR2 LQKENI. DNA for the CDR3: TGTGCCAGCTCAACCGGGACAGGGGGAGAAAAACTGTTTTTT. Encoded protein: CASSTGTGGEKLFF. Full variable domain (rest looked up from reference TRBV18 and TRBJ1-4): NAGVMQNPRHLVRRRGQEARLRCSPMKGHSHVYWYRQLPEEGLKFMVYLQKENIIDESGMPKERFSAEFPKEGPSILRIQQVVRGDSAAYFCASSTGTGGEKLFFGSGTQLSVL.

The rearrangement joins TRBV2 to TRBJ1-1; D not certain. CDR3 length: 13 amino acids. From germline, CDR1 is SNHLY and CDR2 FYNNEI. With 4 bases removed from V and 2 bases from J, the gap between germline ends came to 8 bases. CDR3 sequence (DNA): TGTGCCAGCAGTGCGGGTCGCAACACTGAAGCTTTCTTT. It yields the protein CASSAGRNTEAFF.